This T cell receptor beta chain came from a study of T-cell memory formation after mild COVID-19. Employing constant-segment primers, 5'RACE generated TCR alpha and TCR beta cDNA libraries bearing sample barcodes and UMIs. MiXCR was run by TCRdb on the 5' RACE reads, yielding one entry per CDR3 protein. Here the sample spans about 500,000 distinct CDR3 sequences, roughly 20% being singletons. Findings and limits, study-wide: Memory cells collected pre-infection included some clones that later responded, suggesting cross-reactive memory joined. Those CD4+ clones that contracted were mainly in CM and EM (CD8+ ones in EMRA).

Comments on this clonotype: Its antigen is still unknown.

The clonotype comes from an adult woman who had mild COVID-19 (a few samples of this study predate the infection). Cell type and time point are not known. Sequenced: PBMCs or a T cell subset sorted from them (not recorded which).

This CDR3 is CASKNRVGTGELFF. DNA of the CDR3: TGCGCCAGCAAAAATAGGGTGGGGACCGGGGAGCTGTTTTTT. V and J are TRBV10-2 and TRBJ2-2; no reliable D call. Trimming stripped 7 bases from V and 5 bases from J, with 14 bases between. The CDR3 spans 14 residues. The germline V gene encodes CDR1 WSHSY and CDR2 SAAADI.